Listed here is a single T cell receptor beta chain. These data are taken from a study of blood T cell repertoires in COVID-19. Background on the study: Acute and convalescent COVID-19 specimens originated in the United States, Italy and Spain. PBMCs, B-cell-depleted T cells, or T cells were the source of the cDNA or gDNA that made up the material.

This CDR3 has 14 residues. CDR1 is SGHAT, CDR2 FQNNGV, per germline. Between the trimmed V and J ends, which lost 5 bases and 4 bases, there was a span of 15 bases. Profiling relied on immunoSEQ multiplex PCR, and the TCRdb table lists in-frame clones only, not all of them. The sample carries around 270,000 clones, roughly 91% recorded once. The material sequenced was peripheral blood. The chain has TRBV11-2 and TRBJ2-7; a weak D match, TRBD2 (5 bases). This clonotype was obtained from a middle-aged man with acute or convalescent COVID-19. The CDR3 protein is CASSPDPGLYEQYF. DNA of the CDR3: TGTGCCAGCAGCCCCGACCCCGGACTTTACGAGCAGTACTTC.